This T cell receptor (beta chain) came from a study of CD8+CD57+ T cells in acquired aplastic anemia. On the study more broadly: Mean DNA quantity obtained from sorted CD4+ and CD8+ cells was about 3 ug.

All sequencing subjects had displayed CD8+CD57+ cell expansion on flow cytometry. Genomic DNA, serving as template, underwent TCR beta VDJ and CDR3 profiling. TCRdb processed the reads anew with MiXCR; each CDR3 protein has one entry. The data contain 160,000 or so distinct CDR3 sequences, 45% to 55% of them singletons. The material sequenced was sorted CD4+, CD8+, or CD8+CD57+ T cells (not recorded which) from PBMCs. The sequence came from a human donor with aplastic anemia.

CDR3 sequence: CASSPPGGMNTEAFF. DNA for the CDR3: TGTGCCAGCAGTCCCCCGGGGGGAATGAACACTGAAGCTTTCTTT. V usage is TRBV6-2 or TRBV6-3 and J usage is TRBJ1-1; tentative D call: TRBD1 (5 bases). CDR1 and CDR2 from the germline V gene are MNHEY and SVGEGT. CDR3 length: 15 residues. V lost 5 bases to trimming and J lost 0 bases, with 13 bases between them.